These 11 T cell receptor beta chains share one sample of origin, sequenced in a study of shared T cell receptors in the human thymus. Assay: immunoSEQ multiplex PCR; the TCRdb copy retains only in-frame clones and omits some. This table holds approximately 760,000 clones, over 75% found once. The same specimen was also included in a second study, on human thymus T cells.

Material: thymocytes. Receptor source: a girl under three years old with a congenital heart defect.

Turning to this clone: A read error may account for a junction end that differs from germline. The CDR3 loop reads CASSLVGLRGVF. DNA for the CDR3: TGTGCCAGCAGCTTAGTTGGTCTGCGGGGGGTCTTC. The V gene is TRBV11-2, the J gene TRBJ2-7; 8 nucleotides line up with TRBD2. From germline, CDR1 is SGHAT and CDR2 FQNNGV. The CDR3 is made up of 12 amino acids.

The chain has TRBV7-2 and TRBJ1-5; 8 bases are shared with TRBD1. Germline lookup yields CDR1 SGHTA and CDR2 FQGNSA. V shed 3 bases, J shed 9 bases, and the junction held 7 bases outside the gene matches. The CDR3 length is 14 residues. CDR3 DNA: TGTGCCAGCAGCTTGAGTCAGGGGGCTCCGCCCCAGCATTTT. As protein: CASSLSQGAPPQHF.

The genes are TRBV4-1 and TRBJ1-5; D remains ambiguous. This CDR3 spans 16 amino acids. Germline V gene lookup returns CDR1 MGHRA and CDR2 YSYEKL. V lost 0 bases and J lost 0, with 9 bases in between. This CDR3 reads CASSQDARNSNQPQHF. The CDR3 DNA reads TGCGCCAGCAGCCAAGATGCCAGGAATAGCAATCAGCCCCAGCATTTT.

The J gene is TRBJ2-7, the V gene TRBV7-9, with 7 bases identical to TRBD1. V lost 4 bases, J lost 7 bases, and 10 bases stayed unmatched. CDR1 and CDR2 (germline): SEHNR, FQNEAQ (reference sequence). The CDR3 consists of 14 residues. For the CDR3, the DNA is TGTGCCAGCAGCTCCGTCACAGGGGAGCGGGAGCAGTACTTC. It yields the protein CASSSVTGEREQYF.

This chain joins TRBV27 and TRBJ2-5; 9 bases map to TRBD2. Unmatched junction bases numbered 9, after V lost 6 bases and J lost 4 bases. Germline V gives CDR1 MNHEY, CDR2 SMNVEV (reference sequence). CDR3 length equals 15 residues. The CDR3 DNA reads as TGTGCCAGCAGCTCACTGTCGGGACTAGCAGAGACCCAGTACTTC. Protein: CASSSLSGLAETQYF.

The CDR3 sequence is CASSLGGYTQYF. The CDR3, as DNA: TGTGCCAGCAGCTTGGGCGGGTATACGCAGTATTTT. This chain connects TRBV7-2 to TRBJ2-3; the D gene is possibly TRBD2 (5 bases). There are 12 residues in the CDR3. The V and J ends lost 3 bases and 7 bases respectively, with 8 bases between them. Germline CDR1 SGHTA, CDR2 FQGNSA.

This clone came up a few times. This chain links TRBV5-4 with TRBJ2-7, with D perhaps matching TRBD1 (5 bases). CDR1 is SGHNT and CDR2 is YYREEE in the germline V gene (reference sequence). Trimming removed 1 base from V and 5 bases from J, with 10 bases in between. This CDR3 has 13 amino acids. The CDR3 DNA reads TGTGCCAGCAGCTTGAGGGGCCCACACGAGCAGTACTTC. Its protein product is CASSLRGPHEQYF.

This chain uses TRBV5-1 with TRBJ1-2, with D perhaps TRBD1 (6 bases). CDR3 length: 15 residues. The germline V gene has CDR1 SGHRS and CDR2 YFSETQ. V lost 2 bases and J 2 bases, leaving 13 bases between the germline ends. The CDR3: CASSLISTGNYGYTF. The DNA for the CDR3 is TGCGCCAGCAGCTTAATTTCGACAGGAAACTATGGCTACACCTTC. The full variable domain, with the rest looked up from reference TRBV5-1 and TRBJ1-2, is KAGVTQTPRYLIKTRGQQVTLSCSPISGHRSVSWYQQTPGQGLQFLFEYFSETQRNKGNFPGRFSGRQFSNSRSEMNVSTLELGDSALYLCASSLISTGNYGYTFGSGTRLTVV.

The V call is TRBV4-3, the J call TRBJ2-7; D perhaps matches TRBD2 (5 bases). CDR3 length: 15 residues. V was clipped by 1 base and J by 6 bases, with 16 bases between them. CDR1 and CDR2 (germline): LGHNA, YSLEER. The CDR3 region is CASSQGARGNGEQYF. The CDR3 coding sequence is TGCGCCAGCAGCCAAGGGGCACGAGGGAACGGCGAGCAGTACTTC.

The chain joins TRBV4-1 to TRBJ2-3; D unclear. The CDR3 length is 15 residues. From germline, CDR1 is MGHRA and CDR2 YSYEKL. V was trimmed by 8 bases and J by 5 bases, leaving 20 bases between them. The CDR3: CASQKNVLSGDTQYF. CDR3 coding DNA: TGCGCCAGCCAGAAAAACGTTTTATCGGGAGATACGCAGTATTTT.

This chain links TRBV27 with TRBJ1-6; D unclear. Trimming cost V 5 bases and J 8 bases, with 16 bases left between them. This CDR3 is 15 amino acids long. Germline CDR1 reads MNHEY; CDR2 reads SMNVEV (reference sequence). CDR3 sequence: CASSPYSRRDSPLHF. The CDR3 coding sequence is TGTGCCAGCAGTCCCTACTCTCGACGGGATTCACCCCTCCACTTT.